The sequence of this T cell receptor beta chain was determined in a study of blood T cell repertoires in COVID-19. Trimming cost V 4 bases and J 8 bases; bases outside gene matches: 10. The CDR3 spans 16 residues. In germline, CDR1 is LGHDT, CDR2 YNNKEL (reference sequence). Original analysis: Amplification from reference gene primers served as the basis for estimated nucleated cell counts. Method: immunoSEQ multiplex PCR; TCRdb's copy keeps in-frame clones and lacks some. The V and J calls and clone size were taken over from that table, and D and trimming were inferred from the DNA. This table holds 50,000 to 65,000 clones, about 92% found once.

The specimen was peripheral blood. The origin of this receptor is a man over 45 with active COVID-19. V and J are TRBV3-1 (or the pseudogene TRBV3-2) and TRBJ2-1; the match to TRBD2 covers 11 bases. The CDR3 DNA reads as TGTGCCAGCAGCCCAACACTAGCGGGAGATTTTGATGAGCAGTTCTTC. Encoded protein: CASSPTLAGDFDEQFF.